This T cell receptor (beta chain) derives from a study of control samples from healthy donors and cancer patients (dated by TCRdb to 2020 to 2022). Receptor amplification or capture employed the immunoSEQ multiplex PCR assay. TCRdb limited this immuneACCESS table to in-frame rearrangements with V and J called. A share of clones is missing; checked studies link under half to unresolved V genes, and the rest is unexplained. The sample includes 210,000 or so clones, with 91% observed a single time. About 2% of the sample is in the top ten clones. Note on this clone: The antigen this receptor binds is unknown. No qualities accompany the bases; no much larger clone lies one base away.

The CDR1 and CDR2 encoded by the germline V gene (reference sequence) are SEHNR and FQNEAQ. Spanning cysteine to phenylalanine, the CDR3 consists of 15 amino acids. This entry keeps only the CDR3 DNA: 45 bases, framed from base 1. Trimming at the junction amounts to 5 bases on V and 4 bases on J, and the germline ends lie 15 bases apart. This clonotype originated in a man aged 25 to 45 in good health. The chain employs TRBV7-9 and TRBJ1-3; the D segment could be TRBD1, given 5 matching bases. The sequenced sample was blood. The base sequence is TGTGCCAGCAGCCCCGACAGAATAAACGGAAACACCATATATTTT. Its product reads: CASSPDRINGNTIYF.